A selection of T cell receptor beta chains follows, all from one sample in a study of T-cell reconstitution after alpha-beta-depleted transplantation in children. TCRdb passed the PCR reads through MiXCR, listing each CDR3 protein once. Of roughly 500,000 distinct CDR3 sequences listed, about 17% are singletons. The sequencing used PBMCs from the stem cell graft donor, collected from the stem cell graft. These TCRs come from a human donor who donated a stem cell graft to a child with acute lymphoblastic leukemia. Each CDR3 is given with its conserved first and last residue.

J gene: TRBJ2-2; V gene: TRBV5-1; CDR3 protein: CASSLGQPHTGELFF
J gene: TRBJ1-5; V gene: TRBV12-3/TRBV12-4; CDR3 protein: CASSIGGTIYQPQHF
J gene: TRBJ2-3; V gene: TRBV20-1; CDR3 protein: CSGGVATDTQYF
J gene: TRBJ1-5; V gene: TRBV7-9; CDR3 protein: CASSWGIQGNQPQHF
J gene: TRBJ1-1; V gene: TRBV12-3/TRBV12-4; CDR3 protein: CASSLGNPEAFF
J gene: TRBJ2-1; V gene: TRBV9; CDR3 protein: CASSARTSGSGRQFF
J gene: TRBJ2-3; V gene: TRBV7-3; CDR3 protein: CASSLYLGGTDTQYF
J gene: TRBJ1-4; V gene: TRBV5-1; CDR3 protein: CASSETGSGGEKLFF
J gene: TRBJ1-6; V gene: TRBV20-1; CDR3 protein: CSAGEGGRNNSPLHF
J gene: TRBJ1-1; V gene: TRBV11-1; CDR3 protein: CASSFSRPGQRPMNTEAFF
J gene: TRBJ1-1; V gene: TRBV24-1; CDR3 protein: CATIRREGDLNTEAFF
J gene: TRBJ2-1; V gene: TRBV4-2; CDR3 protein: CASSQDGGQAHNEQFF
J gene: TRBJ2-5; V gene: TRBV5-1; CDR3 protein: CASSLQAVQETQYF
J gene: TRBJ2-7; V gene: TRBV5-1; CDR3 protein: CASSSGGSGYEQYF
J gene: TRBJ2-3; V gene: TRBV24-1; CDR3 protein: CATSDPTSGLTDTQYF
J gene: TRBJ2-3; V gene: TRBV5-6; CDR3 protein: CASSGGGITDTQYF
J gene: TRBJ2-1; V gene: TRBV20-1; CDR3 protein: CSPNPTYYEQFF
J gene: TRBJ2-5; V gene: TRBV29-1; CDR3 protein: CSVELLWKETQYF
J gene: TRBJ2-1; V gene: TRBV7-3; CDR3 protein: CASSFRPGLASYNEQFF
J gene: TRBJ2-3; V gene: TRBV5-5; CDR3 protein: CASSIAGNTDTQYF
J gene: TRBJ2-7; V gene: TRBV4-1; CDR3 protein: CASSQKAGADPYEQYF
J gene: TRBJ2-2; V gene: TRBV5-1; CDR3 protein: CASSRGRGTGELFF
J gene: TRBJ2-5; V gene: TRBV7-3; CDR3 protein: CASSLELAGGQETQYF
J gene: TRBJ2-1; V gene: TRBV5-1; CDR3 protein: CASNPQGADEQFF
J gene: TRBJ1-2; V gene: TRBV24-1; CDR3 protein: CATSERQDQYGYTF
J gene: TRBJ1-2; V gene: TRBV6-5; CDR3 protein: CASRQRRQGIEDGYTF
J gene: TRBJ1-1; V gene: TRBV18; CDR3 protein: CASSPVSRQGAFF
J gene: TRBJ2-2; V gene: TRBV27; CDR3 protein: CASRGPTGELFF
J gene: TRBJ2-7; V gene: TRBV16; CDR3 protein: CASSQRRTGEYF